This is a list of T cell receptor beta chains from one sample in a study of OX40 agonist ivuxolimab in advanced cancers. Profiling relied on immunoSEQ multiplex PCR, and the TCRdb table lists in-frame clones only, not all of them. Of 70,000 to 100,000 clones in the sample, about nine tenths were seen once. This specimen consisted of CD4+ or CD8+ T cells sorted from blood, obtained in a trial of the OX40 agonist ivuxolimab. Receptors were obtained from an adult with an advanced solid tumor such as melanoma, head and neck, liver or kidney cancer. CDR3s include the opening cysteine and the closing phenylalanine or tryptophan. A D gene is named only where the DNA matches it firmly. Expanded clones are given a class, and other clones once, few, many or no size at all.

CDR3 DNA	CDR3 protein	J gene	V gene	clone size	D gene
TGTGCCAGCAGCTTAGGCTTCTACTATGGCTACACCTTC	CASSLGFYYGYTF	TRBJ1-2	TRBV7-2	-	-
TGTGCCAGCTCACCGGACAGGGGGGAAGCTTTCTTT	CASSPDRGEAFF	TRBJ1-1	TRBV18	-	TRBD1
TGTGCCAGCAGCCCACAGGATCACTTACCTTATGGCTACACCTTC	CASSPQDHLPYGYTF	TRBJ1-2	TRBV7-8	-	-
TGTGCCAGCAGCTCAAGCCAGGGGAACACTGAAGCTTTCTTT	CASSSSQGNTEAFF	TRBJ1-1	TRBV5-5	-	-
TGTGCCAGCAGCTTCCGGGACAGGTTCTACGAGCAGTACTTC	CASSFRDRFYEQYF	TRBJ2-7	TRBV5-6	-	TRBD1
TGTGCCAGAAGCTCAGCGGAGCTAGCGGGCAACAATGAGCAGTTCTTC	CARSSAELAGNNEQFF	TRBJ2-1	TRBV5-3	-	TRBD2
TGTGCCTGGATGGATAGCGGGAGGGGAGATACGCAGTATTTT	CAWMDSGRGDTQYF	TRBJ2-3	TRBV30	-	TRBD2
TGCGCCAGCTACAGAAACAGCGTCCAAGAGACCCAGTACTTC	CASYRNSVQETQYF	TRBJ2-5	TRBV5-1	few	-
TGCGCCAGCAGCCAAGAGGAAACAGAATCCTACGAGCAGTACTTC	CASSQEETESYEQYF	TRBJ2-7	TRBV4-1	-	-
TGTGCCTGGTCTTTAGGGGGGGGAATTGAACATTTT	CAWSLGGGIEHF	TRBJ1-5	TRBV30	-	-
TGTGCCAGCAGTCTCCAAGCGGGAGCCCCCTACGAGCAGTACTTC	CASSLQAGAPYEQYF	TRBJ2-7	TRBV6-5	-	TRBD2
TGCGCCAGCAGCTTGACAGGGGGCGGAGAAAAACTGTTTTTT	CASSLTGGGEKLFF	TRBJ1-4	TRBV5-1	few	TRBD1
TGTGCCAGCCGCTTTGAAACAGGTGCTACTGAAGCTTTCTTT	CASRFETGATEAFF	TRBJ1-1	TRBV6-6	-	-
TGTGCCAGCAGCGGAAACGTGGGCTATGGCTACACCTTC	CASSGNVGYGYTF	TRBJ1-2	TRBV11-3	-	-
TGTGCCAGCAGCGCCGCTAGCGGGAGGGGCACAGATACGCAGTATTTT	CASSAASGRGTDTQYF	TRBJ2-3	TRBV9	-	TRBD2
TGTGCCAGCAGCCGGGTAGGGTCTGGGGACACTGAAGCTTTCTTT	CASSRVGSGDTEAFF	TRBJ1-1	TRBV7-3	-	-
TGTGCCAGCTCACCAAGGACAGGGGGGGTTGGGGCCAACGTCCTGACTTTC	CASSPRTGGVGANVLTF	TRBJ2-6	TRBV18	-	TRBD1
TGCGCCAGCAGCTTGGAGGCAGGAGGGTACTACGAGCAGTACTTC	CASSLEAGGYYEQYF	TRBJ2-7	TRBV5-1	-	-
TGTGCCAGCAGCGCCCGACTAGCGGGGGACACAGATACGCAGTATTTT	CASSARLAGDTDTQYF	TRBJ2-3	TRBV11-2	-	TRBD2
TGTGCCAGCAGCGAGGGACAGGGTGGGACCCAGCATTTT	CASSEGQGGTQHF	TRBJ1-5	TRBV9	-	TRBD1
TGTGCCAGCCGCTCTTGGGGACTCGAAAATACAGATACGCAGTATTTT	CASRSWGLENTDTQYF	TRBJ2-3	TRBV9	-	-
TGTGCCAGCAGCTTACTGGGACAGGGTGGCTACGAGCAGTACTTC	CASSLLGQGGYEQYF	TRBJ2-7	TRBV7-6	-	TRBD1
TGTGCCAGCAGTTACTCGGGATATGGCACTGAAGCTTTCTTT	CASSYSGYGTEAFF	TRBJ1-1	TRBV6-5	once	-
TGTGCCAGCAGTCCCGGGGGGTTGGCGGGGGAGACCCAGTACTTC	CASSPGGLAGETQYF	TRBJ2-5	TRBV25-1	-	TRBD2
TGCAGTGCTAGGTTCTACAATGAGCAGTTCTTC	CSARFYNEQFF	TRBJ2-1	TRBV20-1	-	-
TGTGCCAGTAGCCTCTTAGGTGGGGCCAACGTCCTGACTTTC	CASSLLGGANVLTF	TRBJ2-6	TRBV19	-	-
TGTGCCAGCAGCTTAGTGCGGCTAGCGGGAGTCAATGAGCAGTTCTTC	CASSLVRLAGVNEQFF	TRBJ2-1	TRBV11-2	-	TRBD2
TGTGCCAGCAGTATTGGGGCAGTTAATGAAAAACTGTTTTTT	CASSIGAVNEKLFF	TRBJ1-4	TRBV28	-	-
TGTGCCAGCAGTTCAGAAGGGCCGTCCTATAATTCACCCCTCCACTTT	CASSSEGPSYNSPLHF	TRBJ1-6	TRBV6-6	-	-
TGTGCCAGCAGGGACAGGACGGGCTATGGCTACACCTTC	CASRDRTGYGYTF	TRBJ1-2	TRBV6-6	-	TRBD1
TGTGCCAGCAGCTTAGTCGGCTATGGCTACACCTTC	CASSLVGYGYTF	TRBJ1-2	TRBV11-2	-	-
TGCAGCGTCGGGGATTTCGGACAGGGACGACTGTTTTTT	CSVGDFGQGRLFF	TRBJ1-4	TRBV29-1	-	TRBD1
TGTGCCTGGCCCCTCGGTCAGGGGAGCTCTGGAAACACCATATATTTT	CAWPLGQGSSGNTIYF	TRBJ1-3	TRBV30	-	-
TGTGCCAGCAGCCCCTCCCTGACTAGCGGGAGGCGAAGCTCCTACGAGCAGTACTTC	CASSPSLTSGRRSSYEQYF	TRBJ2-7	TRBV7-2	-	TRBD2
TGTGCCAGCAGCTTGGTTGGGGTTGGGGAGCAGTACTTC	CASSLVGVGEQYF	TRBJ2-7	TRBV5-6	-	-
TGTGCCAGCAGCTTAGCTTCGGACCTGAATTCCCAGTACTTC	CASSLASDLNSQYF	TRBJ2-5	TRBV7-2	few	-
TGTGCCAGCAGCATTACAGGGAGCCCGTTTTACAATGAGCAGTTCTTC	CASSITGSPFYNEQFF	TRBJ2-1	TRBV5-8	-	-
TGTGCCAGCAGCTTAGGGCGGTTTAGGGCCGATACGCAGTATTTT	CASSLGRFRADTQYF	TRBJ2-3	TRBV11-1	-	-
TGTGCCAGCAGCAGCAGGGGGCCAGAGACCCAGTACTTC	CASSSRGPETQYF	TRBJ2-5	TRBV7-9	-	TRBD1
TGTGCCAGCAGCATATGGGACAGTAGCACAGATACGCAGTATTTT	CASSIWDSSTDTQYF	TRBJ2-3	TRBV7-2	once	TRBD1
TGCAGCGTCCTCGGACTAGCGGGAGTAGATACGCAGTATTTT	CSVLGLAGVDTQYF	TRBJ2-3	TRBV29-1	-	TRBD2
TGTGCCAGCAGTGCGGTTTGGGATTACGAGCAGTACTTC	CASSAVWDYEQYF	TRBJ2-7	TRBV2	once	-
TGTGCCAGCAGTTACACACTAGCGGATAGGTCCTACGAGCAGTACTTC	CASSYTLADRSYEQYF	TRBJ2-7	TRBV6-6	-	TRBD2
TGTGCCAGTAAACCGAGGACTAGCGGGAGTAGGCCAAGCTCCTACAATGAGCAGTTCTTC	CASKPRTSGSRPSSYNEQFF	TRBJ2-1	TRBV27	few	TRBD2
TGTGCCAGCACGTCTGGCAGCCCCTACGAGCAGTACTTC	CASTSGSPYEQYF	TRBJ2-7	TRBV28	-	-
TGTGCCTGGAGTCCAACAGGCGCGACTAATGAAAAACTGTTTTTT	CAWSPTGATNEKLFF	TRBJ1-4	TRBV30	-	-
TGTGCCAGCAGCCCGGGACTAGCGGGAGGAGGTGAGACCCAGTACTTC	CASSPGLAGGGETQYF	TRBJ2-5	TRBV7-2	-	TRBD2
TGCGCCAGCAGCTCCGGTGGTGGGGGTGGTACTAATGAAAAACTGTTTTTT	CASSSGGGGGTNEKLFF	TRBJ1-4	TRBV5-1	once	-
TGTGCCAGCAGTTATCCCCCGGCTAATTCACCCCTCCACTTT	CASSYPPANSPLHF	TRBJ1-6	TRBV27	-	-